The T cell receptor (beta chain) under discussion was sequenced for a study of shared clonotypes between healthy human individuals. About the research overall: In total, the donors were a couple of women and three men aged 18 to 49.

Data came from immunoSEQ multiplex PCR; TCRdb stores just in-frame clones and leaves some out. The profile shows 2 million to 2.5 million clones, more than 80% of them singletons. HIV-negative, healthy adults without recent acute infections or vaccinations were the donors. A CD45RA+ naive subset and a CD45RA-negative memory subset were split from CD4+ cells. Germline assignment: CDR1 SNHLY and CDR2 FYNNEI. This CDR3 region has 13 residues. Trimming shortened V by 4 bases and J by 8 bases, and 14 bases separated the two germline ends. V is TRBV2 and J is TRBJ1-2; TRBD1 might be the D (5 bases). The TCR sequence derives from a man younger than 35 in good health. Some clones in this sample may be carry-over from other donors' samples. Sequenced material: naive CD4+ T cells from PBMCs. Sample subset: CD45RA+ positively selected. As DNA, the CDR3 is TGTGCCAGCAGTGGGGACGAATATAACGGCTACACCTTC. This sequence encodes CASSGDEYNGYTF.